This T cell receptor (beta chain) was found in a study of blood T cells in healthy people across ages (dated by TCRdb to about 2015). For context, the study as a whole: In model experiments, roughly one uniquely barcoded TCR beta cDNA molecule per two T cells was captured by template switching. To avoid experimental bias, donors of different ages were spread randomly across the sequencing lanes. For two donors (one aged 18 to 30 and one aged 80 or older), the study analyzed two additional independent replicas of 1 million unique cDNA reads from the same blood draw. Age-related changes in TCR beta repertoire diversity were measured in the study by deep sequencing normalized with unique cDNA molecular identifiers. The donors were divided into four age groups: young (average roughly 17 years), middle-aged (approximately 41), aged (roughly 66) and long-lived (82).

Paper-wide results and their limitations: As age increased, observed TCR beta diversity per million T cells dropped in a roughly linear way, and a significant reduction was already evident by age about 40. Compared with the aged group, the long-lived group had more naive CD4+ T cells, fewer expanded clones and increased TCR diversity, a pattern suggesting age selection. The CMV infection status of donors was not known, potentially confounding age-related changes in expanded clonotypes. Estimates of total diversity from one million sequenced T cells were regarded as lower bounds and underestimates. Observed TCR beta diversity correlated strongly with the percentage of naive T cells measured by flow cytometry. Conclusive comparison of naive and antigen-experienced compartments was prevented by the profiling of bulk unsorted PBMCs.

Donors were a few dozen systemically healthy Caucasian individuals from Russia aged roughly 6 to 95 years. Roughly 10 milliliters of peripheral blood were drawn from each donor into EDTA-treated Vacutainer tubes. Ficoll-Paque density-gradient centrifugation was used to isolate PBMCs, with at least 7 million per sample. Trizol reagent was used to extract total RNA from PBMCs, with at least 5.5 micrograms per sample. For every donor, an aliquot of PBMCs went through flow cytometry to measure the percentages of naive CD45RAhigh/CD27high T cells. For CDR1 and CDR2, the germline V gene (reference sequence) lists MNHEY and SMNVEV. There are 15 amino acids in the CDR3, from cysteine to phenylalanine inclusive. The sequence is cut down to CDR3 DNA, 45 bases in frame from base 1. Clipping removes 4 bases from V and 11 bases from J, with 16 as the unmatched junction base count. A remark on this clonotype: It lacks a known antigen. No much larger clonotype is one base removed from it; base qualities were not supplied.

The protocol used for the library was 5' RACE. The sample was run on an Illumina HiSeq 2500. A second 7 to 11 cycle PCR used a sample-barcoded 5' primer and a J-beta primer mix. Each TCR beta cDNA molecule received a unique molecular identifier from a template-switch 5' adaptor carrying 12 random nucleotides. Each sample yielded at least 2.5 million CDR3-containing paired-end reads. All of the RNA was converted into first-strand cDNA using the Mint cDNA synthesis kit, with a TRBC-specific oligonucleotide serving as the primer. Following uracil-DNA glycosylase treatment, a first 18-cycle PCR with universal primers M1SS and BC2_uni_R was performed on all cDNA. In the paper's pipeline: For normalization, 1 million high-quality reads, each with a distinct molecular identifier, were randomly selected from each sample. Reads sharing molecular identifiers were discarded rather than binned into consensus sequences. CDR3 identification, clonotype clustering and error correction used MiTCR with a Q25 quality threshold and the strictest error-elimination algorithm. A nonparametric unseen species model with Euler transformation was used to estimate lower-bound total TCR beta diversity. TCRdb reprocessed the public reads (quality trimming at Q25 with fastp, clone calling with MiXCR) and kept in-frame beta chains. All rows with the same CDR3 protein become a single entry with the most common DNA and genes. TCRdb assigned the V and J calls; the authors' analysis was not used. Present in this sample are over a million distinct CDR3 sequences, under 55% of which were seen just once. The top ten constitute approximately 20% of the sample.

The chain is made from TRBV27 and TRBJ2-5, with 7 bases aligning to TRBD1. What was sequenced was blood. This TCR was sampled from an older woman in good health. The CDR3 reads CASSSTGAQTGEQYF. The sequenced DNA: TGTGCCAGCAGTTCCACAGGGGCCCAAACGGGTGAGCAGTACTTC.